This T cell receptor beta chain was captured by sequencing in a study of blood T cell repertoires in COVID-19. About the study: Sample material is recorded as cDNA or gDNA derived from T cells, B-cell-depleted T cells, or PBMCs.

CDR1 is SGHNT, CDR2 YENEEA, per germline. The CDR3 sequence is 14 residues long. V gave up 1 base and J gave up 1 base, with 7 bases separating them. As originally analysed: Cell counts per sample came from amplifying reference gene primers. Sequencing was performed with immunoSEQ multiplex PCR; in TCRdb, only in-frame clones are kept and a portion is missing. That table furnishes V, J and clone size, whereas the DNA furnished D and trimming. Of tens of thousands of clones in the sample, 90% were seen once. This clonotype originated in a man aged 45 to 65 with acute or convalescent COVID-19. V usage is TRBV11-3 and J usage is TRBJ1-1; no definite D call. The sequenced sample was peripheral blood. Here the CDR3 DNA reads TGTGCCAGCAGCTTAGCGGGGAAGAACACTGAAGCTTTCTTT. It specifies CASSLAGKNTEAFF. Full variable domain (rest looked up from reference TRBV11-3 and TRBJ1-1): EAGVVQSPRYKIIEKKQPVAFWCNPISGHNTLYWYLQNLGQGPELLIRYENEEAVDDSQLPKDRFSAERLKGVDSTLKIQPAELGDSAVYLCASSLAGKNTEAFFGQGTRLTVV.